The 22 T cell receptor beta chains reported below all come from one sample, sequenced in a study of blood T cells in healthy people across ages. For the second PCR, which ran for roughly 6 to 12 cycles, a sample-barcoded 5' primer and a J-beta primer mix were used. MiXCR was run by TCRdb on the 5' RACE reads, yielding one entry per CDR3 protein. The table records approximately 830,000 distinct CDR3 sequences, around two thirds of them present only once. The sample was blood. The receptors derive from a young man in good health.

Concerning this clonotype: A read error is possible here, since a much larger clone lies one base away. This sequence joins TRBV6-2 or TRBV6-3 and TRBJ2-4; D is possibly TRBD2 (5 bases). The end of the DNA fits TRBJ2-7 better, so the J call may be wrong. This CDR3 region has 10 residues. Germline CDR1 is MNHEY and CDR2 is SVGEGT. The CDR3 nucleotides read TGTGCCAGCGGGGAGTACGAGCAGTACTTC. It translates to CASGEYEQYF.

The rearrangement uses TRBV15 and TRBJ2-7; TRBD2 matches 10 bases. The J call may be mistaken, given a closer DNA end match to TRBJ2-5. The CDR3 has 15 residues. CDR1 is LNHNV and CDR2 is YYDKDF in the germline V gene (reference sequence). DNA for the CDR3: TGTGCCACCAGCAGAGTAGCGGGGGGACGCAAGACCCAGTACTTC. Protein product: CATSRVAGGRKTQYF.

This chain links TRBV5-1 with TRBJ2-1, with TRBD1 as a possible D gene (5 bases). Germline-derived CDR1 and CDR2 are SGHRS and YFSETQ. Trimming stripped 5 bases from V and 5 bases from J, with 14 bases between. CDR3 length: 14 residues. The CDR3 sequence: CASREQGADNEQFF. The CDR3 nucleotides are TGCGCCAGCAGAGAACAAGGGGCGGACAATGAGCAGTTCTTC. Full variable domain (outside the CDR3, taken from reference TRBV5-1 and TRBJ2-1): KAGVTQTPRYLIKTRGQQVTLSCSPISGHRSVSWYQQTPGQGLQFLFEYFSETQRNKGNFPGRFSGRQFSNSRSEMNVSTLELGDSALYLCASREQGADNEQFFGPGTRLTVL.

The chain combines TRBV10-3 with TRBJ1-1; the D is unclear. The length of the CDR3 is 13 residues. Germline V gene sequence: CDR1 ENHRY, CDR2 SYGVKD. Trimming shortened V by 10 bases and J by 2 bases, and 14 bases separated the two germline ends. The CDR3 DNA reads TGTGCCACCTTACCCCGGGGTAACACTGAAGCTTTCTTT. It specifies CATLPRGNTEAFF.

The chain combines TRBV6-2 or TRBV6-3 with TRBJ2-3; D might be TRBD2 (6 bases). CDR1 and CDR2 (germline): MNHEY, SVGEGT. This CDR3 is built from 17 residues. V was pared by 0 bases and J by 2 bases, with 15 bases between. CDR3 nucleotide sequence: TGTGCCAGCAGTTACTCTCGGTCTAGCGAGGACACAGATACGCAGTATTTT. This translates into CASSYSRSSEDTDTQYF.

V gene TRBV4-2 combines with J gene TRBJ1-1; no definite D call. Per germline, CDR1 LGHNA and CDR2 YNFKEQ. The ends were cut back, 2 bases at V and 1 base at J, with 11 bases in the middle. The CDR3 spans 15 residues. CDR3 sequence reads: CASSQPKQANTEAFF. The CDR3 DNA is TGTGCCAGCAGCCAACCCAAGCAGGCGAACACTGAAGCTTTCTTT.

This clonotype was found once. An end of the junction differs from the germline gene, which may be a read error. This chain links TRBV4-2 with TRBJ1-2, with a tentative D call TRBD1 (5 bases). The CDR3 has 16 amino acids. Looked up from germline, CDR1 is LGHNA and CDR2 is YNFKEQ. CDR3 nucleotide sequence: TGTGCCAGCAGCCAAGGTTGGCCAGGGAATAACTATGGCTACACTTTC. Translated: CASSQGWPGNNYGYTF.

This clonotype was counted between two and nine times. The genes are TRBV6-6 and TRBJ2-5; D gene ambiguous. V was clipped by 2 bases and J by 2 bases, with 9 bases between them. Looked up from germline, CDR1 is MNHNY and CDR2 is SVGAGI (reference sequence). The CDR3 runs to 14 residues. CDR3 DNA: TGTGCCAGCAGTTACGTGGACCTTCAAGAGACCCAGTACTTC. Translating gives CASSYVDLQETQYF.

The rearrangement uses TRBV5-1 and TRBJ2-1; 8 bases are shared with TRBD1. This CDR3 comprises 14 residues. Germline trimming cut 2 bases from V and 8 bases from J; bases unmatched to any gene: 6. In germline, CDR1 is SGHRS, CDR2 YFSETQ. This CDR3 reads CASSLQGVKDEQFF. The CDR3 coding sequence is TGCGCCAGCAGCTTACAGGGGGTTAAAGATGAGCAGTTCTTC.

The gene calls are TRBV2 and TRBJ2-1; TRBD1 matches 8 bases. V shed 4 bases, J shed 4 bases, and the junction held 6 bases outside the gene matches. This CDR3 contains 15 residues. Looked up from germline, CDR1 is SNHLY and CDR2 is FYNNEI. This CDR3 is CASSGGTGLYNEQFF. The CDR3 nucleotides read TGTGCCAGCAGTGGCGGGACAGGACTTTACAATGAGCAGTTCTTC.

The CDR3 sequence: CASSLGQGHGYTF. CDR3 sequence (DNA): TGTGCCAGCAGTTTAGGGCAGGGGCATGGCTACACCTTC. The chain carries TRBV12-3 or TRBV12-4 and TRBJ1-2, with D maybe TRBD1 (6 bases). Trimming cost V 1 base and J 6 bases, with 9 bases left between them. This CDR3 region has 13 residues.

The rearrangement uses TRBV5-4 and TRBJ1-2, with D possibly matching TRBD1 (5 bases). Germline values: CDR1 SGHNT, CDR2 YYREEE (reference sequence). Trimming took 3 bases from V and 4 from J, leaving 10 bases between them. The CDR3 covers 13 residues. DNA for the CDR3: TGTGCCAGCAGCTCGGGACTGATCTATGGCTACACCTTC. It codes for CASSSGLIYGYTF.

The chain employs TRBV20-1 and TRBJ2-5, with 13 bases identical to TRBD2. After removal of 3 bases from V and 5 bases from J, the junction contained 6 bases not matched to a gene. CDR1 is DFQATT, CDR2 SNEGSKA, per germline (reference sequence). This CDR3 contains 15 residues. The DNA of the CDR3 is TGCAGTGCTAGTAAACTAGCGGGGGGGCGGGAGACCCAGTACTTC. Its translation is CSASKLAGGRETQYF.

This clonotype has at least ten counts. This sequence joins TRBV3-1 and TRBJ2-5; possible D gene TRBD2, 6 bases. Germline CDR1 is LGHDT and CDR2 is YNNKEL (reference sequence). The ends were cut back, 1 base at V and 1 base at J, with 10 bases in the middle. The CDR3 runs to 15 residues. In nucleotides, the CDR3 is TGTGCCAGCAGCCAAGGGCGGGGCACCCAAGAGACCCAGTACTTC. Translation: CASSQGRGTQETQYF.

J is TRBJ1-1 and V is TRBV7-8; unclear D gene. The V gene's germline CDR1 is SGHVS and CDR2 FQNEAQ. The CDR3 has 13 amino acids. Trimming took 5 bases from V and 5 from J, leaving 12 bases between them. CDR3 in amino acids: CASSPGRRTEAFF. CDR3 DNA: TGTGCCAGCAGCCCCGGTAGGAGGACTGAAGCTTTCTTT.

The chain is built from TRBV12-3 or TRBV12-4 and TRBJ2-1, with a possible D match to TRBD1 (7 bases). The CDR3 runs to 16 residues. Trimming pared 7 bases from V and 2 bases from J, leaving 18 bases between. CDR3 region: CASTPRGGTAYNEQFF. In DNA form, the CDR3 reads TGTGCCAGCACTCCTCGAGGGGGGACAGCCTACAATGAGCAGTTCTTC.

This rearrangement joins TRBV4-1 to TRBJ1-2, with 10 bases identical to TRBD1. CDR3 length: 15 residues. Germline V gene sequence: CDR1 MGHRA, CDR2 YSYEKL. Unmatched junction bases numbered 6, after V lost 0 bases and J lost 8 bases. For the CDR3, the DNA is TGCGCCAGCAGCCAAGAACGACAGGGGGCTGGAGGCTACACCTTC. This sequence encodes CASSQERQGAGGYTF.

The chain couples TRBV6-2 or TRBV6-3 to TRBJ2-7; D tentatively fits TRBD1 or TRBD2 (5 bases each). V gave up 0 bases and J gave up 3 bases, with 15 bases separating them. This CDR3 is built from 16 residues. CDR1 and CDR2 (germline): MNHEY, SVGEGT. CDR3 DNA sequence: TGTGCCAGCAGTTACTCGGAAGGGACCGGTTTCTACGAGCAGTACTTC. Amino acid sequence: CASSYSEGTGFYEQYF.

The sample holds a few counts of this clonotype. The gene calls are TRBV27 and TRBJ1-5; weak D call: TRBD1 (5 bases). Germline CDR1 reads MNHEY; CDR2 reads SMNVEV (reference sequence). The CDR3 length is 12 residues. Trimming stripped 6 bases from V and 6 bases from J, with 9 bases between. This chain's CDR3 is CASRTGGQPQHF. CDR3 DNA: TGTGCCAGCAGGACGGGGGGTCAGCCCCAGCATTTT.

The rearrangement uses TRBV25-1 and TRBJ1-2; D is perhaps TRBD1 (5 bases). The germline V and J ends were trimmed by 2 bases and 4 bases, with 11 bases remaining between them. Per the germline V gene, CDR1 is MGHDK and CDR2 is SYGVNS. The CDR3 is 14 residues long. This CDR3 is CASSEGTGGYGYTF. In DNA form, the CDR3 reads TGTGCCAGCAGTGAAGGGACGGGGGGCTATGGCTACACCTTC.

V gene TRBV25-1 combines with J gene TRBJ1-4; D is uncertain. CDR3 length: 14 residues. Germline V lookup: CDR1 MGHDK, CDR2 SYGVNS. Trimming cost V 3 bases and J 8 bases, with 13 bases left between them. DNA for the CDR3: TGTGCCAGCAGTGATAATATCGGTAGGGAAAAACTGTTTTTT. It yields the protein CASSDNIGREKLFF.

The V call is TRBV2, the J call TRBJ2-3, with 8 positions matching TRBD2. Germline trimming cut 3 bases from V and 2 bases from J; bases unmatched to any gene: 7. Per germline, CDR1 SNHLY and CDR2 FYNNEI. This CDR3 comprises 16 residues. The CDR3 loop reads CASSEVRGAPTDTQYF. The DNA of the CDR3 is TGTGCCAGCAGTGAGGTGCGGGGGGCCCCCACAGATACGCAGTATTTT. The full variable domain, completed using reference TRBV2 and TRBJ2-3, is EPEVTQTPSHQVTQMGQEVILRCVPISNHLYFYWYRQILGQKVEFLVSFYNNEISEKSEIFDDQFSVERPDGSNFTLKIRSTKLEDSAMYFCASSEVRGAPTDTQYFGPGTRLTVL.